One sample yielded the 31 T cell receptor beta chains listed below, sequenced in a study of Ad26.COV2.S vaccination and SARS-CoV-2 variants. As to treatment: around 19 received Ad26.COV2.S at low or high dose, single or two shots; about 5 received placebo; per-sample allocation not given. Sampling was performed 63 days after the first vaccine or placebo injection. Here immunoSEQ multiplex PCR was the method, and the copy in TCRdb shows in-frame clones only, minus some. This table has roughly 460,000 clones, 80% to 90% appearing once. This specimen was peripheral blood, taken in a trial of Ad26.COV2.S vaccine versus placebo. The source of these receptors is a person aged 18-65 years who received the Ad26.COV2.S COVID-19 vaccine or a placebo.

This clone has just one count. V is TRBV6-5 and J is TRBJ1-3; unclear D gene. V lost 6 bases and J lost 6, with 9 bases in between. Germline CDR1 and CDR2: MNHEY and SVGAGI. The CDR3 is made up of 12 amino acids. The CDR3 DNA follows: TGTGCCAGCAGGTTTGGCCTAAACACCATATATTTT. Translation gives CASRFGLNTIYF.

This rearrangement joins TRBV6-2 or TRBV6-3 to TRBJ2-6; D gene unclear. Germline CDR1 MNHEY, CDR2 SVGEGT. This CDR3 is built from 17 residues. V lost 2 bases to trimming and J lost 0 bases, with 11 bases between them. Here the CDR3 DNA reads TGTGCCAGCAGTTACCGGTTTTTGAACTCTGGGGCCAACGTCCTGACTTTC. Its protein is CASSYRFLNSGANVLTF.

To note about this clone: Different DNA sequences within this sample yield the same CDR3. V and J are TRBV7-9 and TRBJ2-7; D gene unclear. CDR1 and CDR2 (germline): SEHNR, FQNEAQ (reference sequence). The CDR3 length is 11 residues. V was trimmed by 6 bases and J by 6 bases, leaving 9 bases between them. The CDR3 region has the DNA TGTGCCAGCAGTCCGGGTGGCGAGCAGTACTTC. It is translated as CASSPGGEQYF.

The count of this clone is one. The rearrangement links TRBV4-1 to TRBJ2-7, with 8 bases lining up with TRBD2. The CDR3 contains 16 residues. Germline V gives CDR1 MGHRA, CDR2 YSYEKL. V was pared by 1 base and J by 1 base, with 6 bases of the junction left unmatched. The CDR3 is CASSQALAAPSYEQYF. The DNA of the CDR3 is TGCGCCAGCAGCCAAGCACTAGCGGCTCCATCCTACGAGCAGTACTTC.

CDR3 protein: CAWSPTGRRRYF. The CDR3 nucleotides read TGTGCCTGGAGTCCCACGGGACGGAGGAGATATTTT. The chain joins TRBV30 to TRBJ1-3; tentative D call: TRBD1 (5 bases). CDR1 and CDR2 (germline): GTSNPN, SVGIG (reference sequence). V shed 2 bases and J shed 15 bases, with 17 bases lying between them. The CDR3 consists of 12 residues. Variable domain in full (rest from reference TRBV30 and TRBJ1-3): SQTIHQWPATLVQPVGSPLSLECTVEGTSNPNLYWYRQAAGRGLQLLFYSVGIGQISSEVPQNLSASRPQDRQFILSSKKLLLSDSGFYLCAWSPTGRRRYFGEGSWLTVV.

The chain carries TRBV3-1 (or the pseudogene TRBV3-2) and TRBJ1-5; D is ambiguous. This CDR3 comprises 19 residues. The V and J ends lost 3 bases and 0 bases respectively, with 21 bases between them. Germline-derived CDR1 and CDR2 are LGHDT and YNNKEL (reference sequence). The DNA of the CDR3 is TGTGCCAGCAGCCAGCATCCCACTGGGCGGCTTTATAGCAATCAGCCCCAGCATTTT. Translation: CASSQHPTGRLYSNQPQHF.

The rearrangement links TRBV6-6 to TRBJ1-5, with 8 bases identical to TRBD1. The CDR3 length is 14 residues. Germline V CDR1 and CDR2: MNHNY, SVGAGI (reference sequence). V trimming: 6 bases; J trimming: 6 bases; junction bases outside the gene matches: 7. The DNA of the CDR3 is TGTGCCAGCAGGGTGGACAGGGCGACTCAGCCCCAGCATTTT. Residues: CASRVDRATQPQHF.

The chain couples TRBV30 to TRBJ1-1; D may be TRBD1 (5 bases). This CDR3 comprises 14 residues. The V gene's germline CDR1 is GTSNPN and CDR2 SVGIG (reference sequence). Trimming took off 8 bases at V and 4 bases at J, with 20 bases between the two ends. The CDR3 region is CAHLGPPGFTEAFF. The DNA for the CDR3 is TGTGCCCACTTGGGGCCGCCGGGGTTCACTGAAGCTTTCTTT.

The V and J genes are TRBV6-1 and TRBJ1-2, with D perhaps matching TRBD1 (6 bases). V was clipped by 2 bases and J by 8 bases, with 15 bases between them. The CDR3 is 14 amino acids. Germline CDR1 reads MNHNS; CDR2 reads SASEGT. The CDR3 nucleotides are TGTGCCAGCAGTGAAAATTCAGGGGTGGAGGGCTACACCTTC. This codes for CASSENSGVEGYTF.

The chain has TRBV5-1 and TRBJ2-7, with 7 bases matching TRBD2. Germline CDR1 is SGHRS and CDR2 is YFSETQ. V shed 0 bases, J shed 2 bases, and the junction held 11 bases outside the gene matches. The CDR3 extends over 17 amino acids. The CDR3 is CASSLGASGRTPYEQYF. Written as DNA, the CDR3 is TGCGCCAGCAGCTTGGGCGCTAGCGGAAGAACCCCCTACGAGCAGTACTTC.

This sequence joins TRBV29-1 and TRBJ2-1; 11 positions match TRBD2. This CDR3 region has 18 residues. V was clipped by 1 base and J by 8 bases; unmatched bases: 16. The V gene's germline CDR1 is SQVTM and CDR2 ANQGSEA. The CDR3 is CSVEGGLAARAIRDEQFF. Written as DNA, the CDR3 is TGCAGCGTTGAAGGGGGACTAGCGGCCCGGGCGATTAGGGATGAGCAGTTCTTC.

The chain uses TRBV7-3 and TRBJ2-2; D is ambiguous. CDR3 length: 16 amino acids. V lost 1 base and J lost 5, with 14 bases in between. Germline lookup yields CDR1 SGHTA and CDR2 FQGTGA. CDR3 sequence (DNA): TGTGCCAGCAGCTTAAACCCCCAATCCCAAACCGGGGAGCTGTTTTTT. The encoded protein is CASSLNPQSQTGELFF.

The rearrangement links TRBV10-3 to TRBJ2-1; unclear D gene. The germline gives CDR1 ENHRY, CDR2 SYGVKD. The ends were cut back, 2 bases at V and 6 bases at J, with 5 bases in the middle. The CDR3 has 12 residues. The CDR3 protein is CAISEAANEQFF. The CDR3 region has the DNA TGTGCCATCAGTGAGGCAGCCAATGAGCAGTTCTTC.

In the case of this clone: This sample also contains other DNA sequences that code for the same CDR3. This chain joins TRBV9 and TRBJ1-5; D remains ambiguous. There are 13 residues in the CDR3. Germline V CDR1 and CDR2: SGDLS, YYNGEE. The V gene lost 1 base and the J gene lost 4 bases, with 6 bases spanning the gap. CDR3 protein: CASSVRGNQPQHF. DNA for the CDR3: TGTGCCAGCAGCGTACGTGGTAATCAGCCCCAGCATTTT.

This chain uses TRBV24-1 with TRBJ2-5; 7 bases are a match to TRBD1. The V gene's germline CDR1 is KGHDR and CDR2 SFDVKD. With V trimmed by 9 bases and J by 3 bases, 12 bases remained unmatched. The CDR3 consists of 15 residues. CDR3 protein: CATSEGGQKKETQYF. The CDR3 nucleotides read TGTGCCACCTCTGAAGGGGGACAGAAGAAAGAGACCCAGTACTTC.

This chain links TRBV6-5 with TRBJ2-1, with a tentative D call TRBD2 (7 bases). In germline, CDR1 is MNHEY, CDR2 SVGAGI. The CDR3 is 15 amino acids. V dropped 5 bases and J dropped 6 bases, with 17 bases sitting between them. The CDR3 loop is CASSRNRGASNEQFF. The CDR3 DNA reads TGTGCCAGCAGTCGAAATCGGGGGGCCTCCAATGAGCAGTTCTTC.

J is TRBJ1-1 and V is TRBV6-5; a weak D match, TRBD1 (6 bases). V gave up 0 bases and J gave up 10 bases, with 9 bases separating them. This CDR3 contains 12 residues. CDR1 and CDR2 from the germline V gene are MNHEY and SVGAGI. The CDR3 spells CASSYSGQRAFF. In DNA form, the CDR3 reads TGTGCCAGCAGTTACTCGGGACAAAGAGCTTTCTTT.

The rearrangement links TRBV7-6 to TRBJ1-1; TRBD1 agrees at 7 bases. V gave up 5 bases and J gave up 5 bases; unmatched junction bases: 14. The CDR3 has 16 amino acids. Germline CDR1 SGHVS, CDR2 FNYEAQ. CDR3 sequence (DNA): TGTGCCAGCAGCGCAGGGGGGTTGGGCGCCGGGACTGAAGCTTTCTTT. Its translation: CASSAGGLGAGTEAFF.

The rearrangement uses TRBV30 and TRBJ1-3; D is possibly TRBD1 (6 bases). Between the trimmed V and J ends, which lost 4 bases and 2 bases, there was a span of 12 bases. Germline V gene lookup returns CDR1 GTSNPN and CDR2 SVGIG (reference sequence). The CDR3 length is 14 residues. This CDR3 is CAWTLGGTGNTIYF. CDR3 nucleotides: TGTGCCTGGACCCTAGGGGGAACTGGAAACACCATATATTTT.

The CDR3 nucleotides read TGTGCCAGCAGTCGGAGAGAAGGCCTGTACGAGCAGTACTTC. This translates into CASSRREGLYEQYF. The chain has TRBV6-5 and TRBJ2-7; D is unclear. The CDR3 is made up of 14 amino acids. Trimming removed 5 bases at V and 4 bases at J, with 15 bases between. Per germline, CDR1 MNHEY and CDR2 SVGAGI.

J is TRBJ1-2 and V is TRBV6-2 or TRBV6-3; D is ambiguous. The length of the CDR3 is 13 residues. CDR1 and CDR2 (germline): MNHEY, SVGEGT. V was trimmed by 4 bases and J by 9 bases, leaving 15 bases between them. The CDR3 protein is CASSSGSRKRYTF. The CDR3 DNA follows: TGTGCCAGCAGTTCGGGGTCGAGGAAGCGCTACACCTTC.

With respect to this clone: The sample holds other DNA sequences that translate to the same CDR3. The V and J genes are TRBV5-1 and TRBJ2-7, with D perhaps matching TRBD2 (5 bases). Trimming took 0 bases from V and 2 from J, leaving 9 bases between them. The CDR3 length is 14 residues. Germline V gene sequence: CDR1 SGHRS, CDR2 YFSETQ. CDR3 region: CASSLAPGTYEQYF. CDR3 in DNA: TGCGCCAGCAGCTTGGCCCCGGGGACCTACGAGCAGTACTTC. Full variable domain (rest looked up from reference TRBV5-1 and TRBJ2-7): KAGVTQTPRYLIKTRGQQVTLSCSPISGHRSVSWYQQTPGQGLQFLFEYFSETQRNKGNFPGRFSGRQFSNSRSEMNVSTLELGDSALYLCASSLAPGTYEQYFGPGTRLTVT.

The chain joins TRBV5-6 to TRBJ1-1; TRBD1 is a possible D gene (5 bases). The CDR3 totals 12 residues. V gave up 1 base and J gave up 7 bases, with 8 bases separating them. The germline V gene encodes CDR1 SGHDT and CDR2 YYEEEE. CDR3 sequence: CASSLQGVEAFF. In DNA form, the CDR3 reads TGTGCCAGCAGCTTGCAGGGTGTTGAAGCTTTCTTT.

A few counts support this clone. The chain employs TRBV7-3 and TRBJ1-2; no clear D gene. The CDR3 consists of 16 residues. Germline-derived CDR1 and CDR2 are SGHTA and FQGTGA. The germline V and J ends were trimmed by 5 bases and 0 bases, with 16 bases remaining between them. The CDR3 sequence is CASSPSPGLANYGYTF. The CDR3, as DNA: TGTGCCAGCAGCCCCAGTCCTGGCCTAGCTAACTATGGCTACACCTTC.

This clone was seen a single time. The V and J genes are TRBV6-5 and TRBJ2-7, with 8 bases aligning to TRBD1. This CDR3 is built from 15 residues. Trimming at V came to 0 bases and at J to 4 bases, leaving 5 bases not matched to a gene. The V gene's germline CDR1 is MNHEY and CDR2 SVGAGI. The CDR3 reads CASSYSATGEYEQYF. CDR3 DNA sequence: TGTGCCAGCAGTTACTCGGCGACAGGGGAATACGAGCAGTACTTC.

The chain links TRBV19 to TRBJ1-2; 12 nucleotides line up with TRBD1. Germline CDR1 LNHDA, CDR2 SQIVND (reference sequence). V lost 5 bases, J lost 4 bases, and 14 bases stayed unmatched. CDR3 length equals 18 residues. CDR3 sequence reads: CASSVAGTGGFLGYGYTF. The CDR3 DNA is TGTGCCAGTAGTGTTGCCGGGACAGGGGGCTTTCTCGGCTATGGCTACACCTTC.

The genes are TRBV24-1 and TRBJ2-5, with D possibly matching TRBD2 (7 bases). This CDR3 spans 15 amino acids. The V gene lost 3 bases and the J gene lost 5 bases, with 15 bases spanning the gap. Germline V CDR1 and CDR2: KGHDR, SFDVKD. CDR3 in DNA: TGTGCCACCAGTGATGCGGGAGAAGGGGGGGAGACCCAGTACTTC. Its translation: CATSDAGEGGETQYF.

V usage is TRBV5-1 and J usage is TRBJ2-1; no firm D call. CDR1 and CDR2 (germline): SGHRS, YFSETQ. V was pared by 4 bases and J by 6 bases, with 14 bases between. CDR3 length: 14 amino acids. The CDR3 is CASSALGGINEQFF. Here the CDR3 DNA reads TGCGCCAGCAGCGCCCTGGGTGGGATCAATGAGCAGTTCTTC.

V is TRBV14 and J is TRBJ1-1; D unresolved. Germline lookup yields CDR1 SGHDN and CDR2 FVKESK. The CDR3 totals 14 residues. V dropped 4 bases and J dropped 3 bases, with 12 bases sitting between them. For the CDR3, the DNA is TGTGCCAGCAGCCCCCTCGGGGAGGACACTGAAGCTTTCTTT. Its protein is CASSPLGEDTEAFF.

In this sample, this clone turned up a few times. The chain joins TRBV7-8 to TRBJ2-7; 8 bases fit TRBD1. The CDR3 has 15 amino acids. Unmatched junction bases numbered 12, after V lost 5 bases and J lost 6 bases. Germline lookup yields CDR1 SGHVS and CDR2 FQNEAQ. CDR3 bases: TGTGCCAGCAGCGAAACGACAGGGGATTCTCGCGAGCAGTACTTC. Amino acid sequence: CASSETTGDSREQYF.

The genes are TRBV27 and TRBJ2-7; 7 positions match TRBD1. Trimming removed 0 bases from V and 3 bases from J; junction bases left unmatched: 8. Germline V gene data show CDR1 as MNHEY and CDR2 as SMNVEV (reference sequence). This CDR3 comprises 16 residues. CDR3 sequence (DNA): TGTGCCAGCAGTTTATCTTCAGGGGGTAGCTTCTACGAGCAGTACTTC. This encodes CASSLSSGGSFYEQYF.